These 17 T cell receptor beta chains came from one sample sequenced in a study of shared clonotypes between healthy human individuals. Measured with immunoSEQ multiplex PCR; TCRdb has only the in-frame clones, and not every one. The top ten clones hold 0.39% of a sample with 2 million to 2.5 million clones, roughly 93% of them seen once. The sample taken for sequencing was naive CD4+ T cells from PBMCs. This sample's subset: CD45RA+ positively selected. The receptor source for this set is a man younger than 35 in good health. Some clones in this sample may be carry-over from other donors' samples.

The V gene is TRBV5-4, the J gene TRBJ2-1; 8 bases map to TRBD2. This CDR3 has 15 amino acids. Germline V gene lookup returns CDR1 SGHNT and CDR2 YYREEE (reference sequence). V was pared by 1 base and J by 8 bases, with 8 bases of the junction left unmatched. CDR3 DNA sequence: TGTGCCAGCAGCTTGACTAGCGGAGGGTGGGATGAGCAGTTCTTC. Translating it yields CASSLTSGGWDEQFF.

This sequence joins TRBV6-5 and TRBJ2-7; the D gene is possibly TRBD2 (5 bases). Between the trimmed V and J ends, which lost 5 bases and 7 bases, there was a span of 21 bases. The CDR3 runs to 15 residues. Germline loops: CDR1 MNHEY, CDR2 SVGAGI. The CDR3 DNA is TGTGCCAGCAGTAAGACTACCCGGGGAACCGGAGAGCAGTACTTC. Its protein product is CASSKTTRGTGEQYF.

The genes are TRBV6-4 and TRBJ2-2; TRBD1 might be the D (5 bases). Germline assignment: CDR1 MRHNA and CDR2 SNTAGT. Trimming took off 2 bases at V and 3 bases at J, with 10 bases between the two ends. The CDR3 length is 15 residues. CDR3 sequence (DNA): TGTGCCAGCAGTGACAGGGGAAAGTACACCGGGGAGCTGTTTTTT. As protein: CASSDRGKYTGELFF.

This clone was recorded once. J is TRBJ1-2 and V is TRBV4-1; D ambiguous. V was cut by 1 base and J by 5 bases, with 5 bases left in between. Per germline, CDR1 MGHRA and CDR2 YSYEKL. The CDR3 spans 12 residues. CDR3 DNA sequence: TGCGCCAGCAGCCAAGGGAAATATGGCTACACCTTC. This gives the protein CASSQGKYGYTF.

The chain uses TRBV11-2 and TRBJ1-5; D call uncertain. Trimming shortened V by 1 base and J by 6 bases, and 7 bases separated the two germline ends. The CDR3 length is 13 residues. Looked up from germline, CDR1 is SGHAT and CDR2 is FQNNGV. CDR3 in amino acids: CASSLGGSQPQHF. The CDR3 DNA sequence: TGTGCCAGCAGCTTAGGAGGAAGTCAGCCCCAGCATTTT.

Concerning this clone itself: Additional DNA sequences in this sample encode the identical CDR3. V usage is TRBV18 and J usage is TRBJ2-5; D gene ambiguous. V gave up 0 bases and J gave up 3 bases, with 5 bases separating them. Germline values: CDR1 KGHSH, CDR2 LQKENI. The CDR3 spans 13 residues. CDR3 amino acids: CASSPPSKETQYF. The CDR3 region has the DNA TGTGCCAGCTCACCACCCTCGAAAGAGACCCAGTACTTC.

This clone has just one count. This chain links TRBV11-2 with TRBJ1-5, with D perhaps matching TRBD1 (5 bases). The CDR3 is 12 residues long. The germline CDR1 and CDR2 sequences are SGHAT and FQNNGV. V lost 5 bases, J lost 9 bases, and 11 bases lay in between. CDR3 DNA: TGTGCCAGCAGCGGGAGTGGGGGGCCCCAGCATTTT. Protein sequence: CASSGSGGPQHF.

Only one count was recorded for this clone. The chain uses TRBV7-2 and TRBJ2-2; possibly TRBD1 for D (6 bases). The CDR3 has 15 residues. V was clipped by 1 base and J by 5 bases, with 11 bases between them. The germline gives CDR1 SGHTA, CDR2 FQGNSA. The CDR3 loop reads CASSLVLGQTGELFF. CDR3 coding DNA: TGTGCCAGCAGCTTAGTTCTAGGACAGACCGGGGAGCTGTTTTTT.

This clone was seen just once. Different DNA sequences within this sample yield the same CDR3. V gene TRBV9 combines with J gene TRBJ2-1; possible D gene TRBD2, 7 bases. The germline V and J ends were trimmed by 7 bases and 4 bases, with 15 bases remaining between them. CDR1 is SGDLS, CDR2 YYNGEE, per germline. This CDR3 comprises 14 residues. The CDR3 loop reads CASSPGGGYNEQFF. In DNA, the CDR3 is TGTGCCAGCTCCCCGGGGGGCGGTTACAATGAGCAGTTCTTC.

This chain connects TRBV11-3 to TRBJ1-3; 8 bases agree with TRBD1. Germline assignment: CDR1 SGHNT and CDR2 YENEEA. V was clipped by 7 bases and J by 3 bases; unmatched bases: 8. The CDR3 loop spans 15 amino acids. CDR3 amino acids: CASKLGQVFGNTIYF. The CDR3 DNA follows: TGTGCCAGCAAATTGGGACAGGTATTTGGAAACACCATATATTTT.

This clone was detected only once. The J gene is TRBJ2-6, the V gene TRBV6-5; D possibly matches TRBD1 or TRBD2 (5 bases each). The V gene lost 2 bases and the J gene lost 0 bases, with 8 bases spanning the gap. The CDR3 is 16 amino acids. Germline CDR1 MNHEY, CDR2 SVGAGI. The CDR3 protein is CASSYPGPSGANVLTF. CDR3 DNA sequence: TGTGCCAGCAGTTACCCGGGACCCTCTGGGGCCAACGTCCTGACTTTC.

CDR3 region: CASSTLRWTRLTDTQYF. As DNA, the CDR3 is TGTGCCAGCAGCACACTCCGATGGACACGATTAACAGATACGCAGTATTTT. The rearrangement links TRBV7-7 to TRBJ2-3; D may be TRBD1 (5 bases). The germline V gene has CDR1 SSHAT and CDR2 FNYEAQ (reference sequence). This CDR3 contains 17 residues. V lost 5 bases and J lost 3, with 21 bases in between.

The CDR3 DNA is TGTGCCAGCAGCCAAGTCGGCAGTAGGGTGGATCAGCCCCAGCATTTT. It yields the protein CASSQVGSRVDQPQHF. V gene TRBV14 combines with J gene TRBJ1-5; D ambiguous. CDR3 length: 16 residues. Germline V gene sequence: CDR1 SGHDN, CDR2 FVKESK. The V and J ends lost 1 base and 5 bases respectively, with 15 bases between them.

The chain couples TRBV11-2 to TRBJ1-1; D not resolved. Trimming removed 2 bases from V and 1 base from J, with 11 bases in between. This CDR3 contains 15 residues. Germline assignment: CDR1 SGHAT and CDR2 FQNNGV. The CDR3 region has the DNA TGTGCCAGCAGCTTATTGCGGGGTAGGAACACTGAAGCTTTCTTT. Translated: CASSLLRGRNTEAFF.

This chain joins TRBV11-3 and TRBJ2-5; 9 nucleotides agree with TRBD1. This CDR3 is built from 17 residues. V shed 0 bases and J 5 bases; nucleotides not matched to a gene: 10. From germline, CDR1 is SGHNT and CDR2 YENEEA. The CDR3 DNA reads as TGTGCCAGCAGCTTAGAGGGCCCCGGACAGGGGATGGAGACCCAGTACTTC. This sequence encodes CASSLEGPGQGMETQYF.

The rearrangement joins TRBV25-1 to TRBJ1-3; a weak D match, TRBD1 (6 bases). The CDR3 length is 16 residues. With 3 bases removed from V and 3 bases from J, the gap between germline ends came to 15 bases. Germline assignment: CDR1 MGHDK and CDR2 SYGVNS. In nucleotides, the CDR3 is TGTGCCAGCAGTGACTCATCCAGGGGTATTGGAAACACCATATATTTT. Translation: CASSDSSRGIGNTIYF.

The rearrangement joins TRBV5-1 to TRBJ2-7, with 8 bases fitting TRBD1. The germline V gene encodes CDR1 SGHRS and CDR2 YFSETQ. This CDR3 is 13 amino acids long. The trim removed 7 bases at V and 2 bases at J, leaving 5 bases unmatched. The CDR3 loop is CASGQGAAYEQYF. CDR3 sequence (DNA): TGCGCCAGCGGGCAGGGGGCGGCCTACGAGCAGTACTTC. The full variable domain, in which reference TRBV5-1 and TRBJ2-7 provide the parts outside the CDR3, is KAGVTQTPRYLIKTRGQQVTLSCSPISGHRSVSWYQQTPGQGLQFLFEYFSETQRNKGNFPGRFSGRQFSNSRSEMNVSTLELGDSALYLCASGQGAAYEQYFGPGTRLTVT.